Each of the 8 T cell receptor beta chains below was sequenced from the same sample in a study of CD8 T cells in Susac syndrome. With random hexamers, reverse transcription was performed on about 0.5 to 1 ug of RNA. Each CDR3 protein is one row after TCRdb ran MiXCR on the immunoSEQ multiplex PCR reads. The data show around 130,000 distinct CDR3 sequences, with 85% to 95% seen just once and over 0.095% held by the top ten. Sequenced input: CD4+ T cells from PBMCs. These receptors all come from a human donor with multiple sclerosis.

The CDR3 coding sequence is TGTGCCAGCAGCAGAACTAGCGGGAGTTCGGATACGCAGTATTTT. This translates into CASSRTSGSSDTQYF. The chain is built from TRBV25-1 and TRBJ2-3; 11 bases fit TRBD2. The trim removed 6 bases at V and 6 bases at J, leaving 8 bases unmatched. CDR1 and CDR2 (germline): MGHDK, SYGVNS. The CDR3 sequence is 15 residues long.

The chain employs TRBV20-1 and TRBJ2-1, with D tentatively TRBD1 (6 bases). Germline CDR1 DFQATT, CDR2 SNEGSKA (reference sequence). This CDR3 region has 17 residues. The V and J ends lost 5 bases and 5 bases respectively, with 25 bases between them. The CDR3 region has the DNA TGCAGTGCTGTACCCCTTGCCCGGGACATCACGGACAATGAGCAGTTCTTC. Residues: CSAVPLARDITDNEQFF.

This chain links TRBV7-2 with TRBJ2-7; D call uncertain. Trimming removed 2 bases from V and 6 bases from J, with 17 bases in between. In germline, CDR1 is SGHTA, CDR2 FQGNSA. There are 15 residues in the CDR3. CDR3: CASSLTDPPRAEQYF. CDR3 nucleotide sequence: TGTGCCAGCAGCTTAACTGACCCCCCACGGGCCGAGCAGTACTTC.

The chain has TRBV9 and TRBJ2-3, with D unresolved. The germline gives CDR1 SGDLS, CDR2 YYNGEE. This CDR3 has 15 residues. Trimming removed 3 bases at V and 0 bases at J, with 11 bases between. CDR3 nucleotide sequence: TGTGCCAGCAGCGGATACTCGTCTAGCACAGATACGCAGTATTTT. Translation gives CASSGYSSSTDTQYF.

The V and J genes are TRBV5-4 and TRBJ2-1; TRBD1 might be the D (6 bases). Trimming took off 5 bases at V and 7 bases at J, with 10 bases between the two ends. CDR3 length: 12 amino acids. In germline, CDR1 is SGHNT, CDR2 YYREEE (reference sequence). CDR3 sequence: CASRTGRNEQFF. The CDR3 DNA reads TGTGCCAGCAGAACAGGGCGAAATGAGCAGTTCTTC.

This sequence joins TRBV29-1 and TRBJ2-5; 10 bases map to TRBD1. Germline trimming cut 5 bases from V and 5 bases from J; bases unmatched to any gene: 8. The CDR3 runs to 14 residues. Germline CDR1 SQVTM, CDR2 ANQGSEA. The CDR3 region is CSVQSTGGWETQYF. In DNA form, the CDR3 reads TGCAGCGTTCAGTCGACAGGGGGCTGGGAGACCCAGTACTTC.

The chain recombines TRBV2 with TRBJ2-1, with D possibly being TRBD2 (6 bases). Germline V CDR1 and CDR2: SNHLY, FYNNEI. With 7 bases removed from V and 9 bases from J, the gap between germline ends came to 31 bases. This CDR3 has 18 amino acids. This chain's CDR3 is CASMGDQSGPQFGGEQFF. Here the CDR3 DNA reads TGTGCCAGCATGGGGGACCAGAGCGGGCCCCAATTTGGGGGTGAGCAGTTCTTC.

The gene calls are TRBV9 and TRBJ1-1; tentatively, D is TRBD1 (6 bases). Looked up from germline, CDR1 is SGDLS and CDR2 is YYNGEE. This CDR3 region has 14 residues. Deletions cut 3 bases from V and 2 bases from J, with 11 bases between. This CDR3 is CASSGDTFNTEAFF. CDR3 sequence (DNA): TGTGCCAGCAGCGGGGACACTTTCAACACTGAAGCTTTCTTT. Full variable domain (rest looked up from reference TRBV9 and TRBJ1-1): DSGVTQTPKHLITATGQRVTLRCSPRSGDLSVYWYQQSLDQGLQFLIQYYNGEERAKGNILERFSAQQFPDLHSELNLSSLELGDSALYFCASSGDTFNTEAFFGQGTRLTVV.